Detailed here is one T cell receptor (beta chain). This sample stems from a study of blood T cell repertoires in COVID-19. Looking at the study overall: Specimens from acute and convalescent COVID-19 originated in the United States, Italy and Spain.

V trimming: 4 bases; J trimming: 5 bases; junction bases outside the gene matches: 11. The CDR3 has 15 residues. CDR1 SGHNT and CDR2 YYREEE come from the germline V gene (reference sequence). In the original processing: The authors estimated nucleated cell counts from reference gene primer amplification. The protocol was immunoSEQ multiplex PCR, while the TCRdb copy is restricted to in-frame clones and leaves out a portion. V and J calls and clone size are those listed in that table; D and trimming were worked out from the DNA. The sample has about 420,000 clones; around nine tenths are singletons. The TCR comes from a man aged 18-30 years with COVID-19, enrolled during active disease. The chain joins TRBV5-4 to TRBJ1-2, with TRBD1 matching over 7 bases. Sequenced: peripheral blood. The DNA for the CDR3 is TGTGCCAGCAGCCCCCAGGACAGGAATAGATATGGCTACACCTTC. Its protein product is CASSPQDRNRYGYTF.